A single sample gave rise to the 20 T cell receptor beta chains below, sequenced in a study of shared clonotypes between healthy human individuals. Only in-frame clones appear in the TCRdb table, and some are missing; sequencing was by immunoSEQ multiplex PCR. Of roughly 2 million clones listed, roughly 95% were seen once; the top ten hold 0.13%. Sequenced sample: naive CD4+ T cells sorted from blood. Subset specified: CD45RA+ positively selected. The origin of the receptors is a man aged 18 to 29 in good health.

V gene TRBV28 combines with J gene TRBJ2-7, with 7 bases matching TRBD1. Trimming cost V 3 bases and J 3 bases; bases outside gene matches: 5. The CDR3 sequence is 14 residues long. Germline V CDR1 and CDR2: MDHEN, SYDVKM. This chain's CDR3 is CASSFRDRDYEQYF. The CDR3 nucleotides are TGTGCCAGCAGTTTCCGGGACAGAGACTACGAGCAGTACTTC.

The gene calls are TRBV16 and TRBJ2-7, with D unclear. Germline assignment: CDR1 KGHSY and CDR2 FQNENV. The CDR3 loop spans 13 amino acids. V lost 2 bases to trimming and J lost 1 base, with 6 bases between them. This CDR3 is CASSQNPSYEQYF. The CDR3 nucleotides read TGTGCCAGCAGCCAAAATCCGTCCTACGAGCAGTACTTC.

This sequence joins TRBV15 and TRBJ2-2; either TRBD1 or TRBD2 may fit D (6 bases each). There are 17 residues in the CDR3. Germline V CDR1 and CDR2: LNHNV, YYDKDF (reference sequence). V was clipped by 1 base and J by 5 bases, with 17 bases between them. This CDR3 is CATSRADRVGGTGELFF. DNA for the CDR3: TGTGCCACCAGCAGAGCCGATAGGGTAGGGGGGACCGGGGAGCTGTTTTTT.

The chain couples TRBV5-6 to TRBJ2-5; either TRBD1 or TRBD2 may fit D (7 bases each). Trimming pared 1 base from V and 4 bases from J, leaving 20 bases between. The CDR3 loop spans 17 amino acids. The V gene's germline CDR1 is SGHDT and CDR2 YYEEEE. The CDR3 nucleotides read TGTGCCAGCAGCTTGTTGGGGGCCCAGGGGGGGCGAGAGACCCAGTACTTC. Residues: CASSLLGAQGGRETQYF.

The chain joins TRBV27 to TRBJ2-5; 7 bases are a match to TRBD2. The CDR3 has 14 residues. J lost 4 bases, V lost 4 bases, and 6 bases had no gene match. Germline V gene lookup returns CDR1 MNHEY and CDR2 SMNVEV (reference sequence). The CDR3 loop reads CASSWGRAGETQYF. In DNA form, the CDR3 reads TGTGCCAGCAGTTGGGGGAGGGCCGGAGAGACCCAGTACTTC.

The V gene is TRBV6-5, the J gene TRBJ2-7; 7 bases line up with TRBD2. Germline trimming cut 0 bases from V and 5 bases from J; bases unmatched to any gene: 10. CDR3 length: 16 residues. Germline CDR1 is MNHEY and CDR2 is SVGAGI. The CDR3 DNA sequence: TGTGCCAGCAGTTACTCGGGGGGGAGGGCCGGGGACGAGCAGTACTTC. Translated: CASSYSGGRAGDEQYF.

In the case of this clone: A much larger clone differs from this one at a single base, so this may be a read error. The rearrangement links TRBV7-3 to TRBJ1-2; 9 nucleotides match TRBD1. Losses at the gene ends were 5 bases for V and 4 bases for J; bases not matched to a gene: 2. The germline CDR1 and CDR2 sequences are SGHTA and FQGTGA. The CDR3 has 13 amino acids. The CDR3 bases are TGTGCCAGCAGCCTGGACAGGGGCTATGGCTACACCTTC. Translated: CASSLDRGYGYTF.

CDR3 nucleotide sequence: TGTGCCAGCCCGGACCTACCGACAGATACGCAGTATTTT. Encoded protein: CASPDLPTDTQYF. The chain is built from TRBV6-4 and TRBJ2-3; D call uncertain. The CDR3 is 13 amino acids. Germline V gives CDR1 MRHNA, CDR2 SNTAGT. Trimming took 8 bases from V and 3 from J, leaving 12 bases between them.

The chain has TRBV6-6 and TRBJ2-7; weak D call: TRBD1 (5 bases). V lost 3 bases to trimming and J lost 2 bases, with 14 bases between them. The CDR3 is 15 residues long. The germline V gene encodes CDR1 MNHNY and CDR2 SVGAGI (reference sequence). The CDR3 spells CASSYGSDRPYEQYF. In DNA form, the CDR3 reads TGTGCCAGCAGTTATGGGTCCGACAGACCCTACGAGCAGTACTTC.

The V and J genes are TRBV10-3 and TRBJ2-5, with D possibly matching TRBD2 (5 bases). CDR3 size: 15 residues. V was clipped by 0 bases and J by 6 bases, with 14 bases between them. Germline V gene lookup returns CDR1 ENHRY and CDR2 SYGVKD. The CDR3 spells CAISESRTPSQTQYF. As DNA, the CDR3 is TGTGCCATCAGTGAGTCGAGGACTCCCAGCCAGACCCAGTACTTC.

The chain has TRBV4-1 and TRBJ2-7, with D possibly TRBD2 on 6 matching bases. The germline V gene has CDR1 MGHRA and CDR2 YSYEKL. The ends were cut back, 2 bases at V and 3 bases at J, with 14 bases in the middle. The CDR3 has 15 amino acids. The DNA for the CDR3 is TGCGCCAGCAGCCAACGGGAGAGTAAGGGCTACGAGCAGTACTTC. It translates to CASSQRESKGYEQYF.

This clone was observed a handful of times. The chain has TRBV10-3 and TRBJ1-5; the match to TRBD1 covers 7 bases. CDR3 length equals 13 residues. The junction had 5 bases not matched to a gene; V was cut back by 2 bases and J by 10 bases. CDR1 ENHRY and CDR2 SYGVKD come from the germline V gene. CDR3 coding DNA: TGTGCCATCAGTGAGACACAGGGGAGACCCCAGCATTTT. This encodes CAISETQGRPQHF.

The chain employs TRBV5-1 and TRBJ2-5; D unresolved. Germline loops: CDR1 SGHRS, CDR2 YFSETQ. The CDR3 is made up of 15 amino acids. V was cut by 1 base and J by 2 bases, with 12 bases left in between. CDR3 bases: TGCGCCAGCAGCTTGCTCGGTCGGAGACAAGAGACCCAGTACTTC. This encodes CASSLLGRRQETQYF.

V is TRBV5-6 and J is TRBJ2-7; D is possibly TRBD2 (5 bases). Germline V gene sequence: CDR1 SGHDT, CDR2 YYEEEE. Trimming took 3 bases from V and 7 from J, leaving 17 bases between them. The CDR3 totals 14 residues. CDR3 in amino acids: CASSYYLVGVEQYF. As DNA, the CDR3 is TGTGCCAGCAGCTATTATCTCGTCGGGGTTGAGCAGTACTTC.

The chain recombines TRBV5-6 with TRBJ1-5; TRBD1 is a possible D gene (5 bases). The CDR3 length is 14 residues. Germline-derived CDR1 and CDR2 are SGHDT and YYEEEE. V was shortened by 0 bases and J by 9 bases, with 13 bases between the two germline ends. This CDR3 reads CASSLGLGPGPQHF. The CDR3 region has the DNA TGTGCCAGCAGCTTGGGGTTGGGGCCGGGGCCCCAGCATTTT.

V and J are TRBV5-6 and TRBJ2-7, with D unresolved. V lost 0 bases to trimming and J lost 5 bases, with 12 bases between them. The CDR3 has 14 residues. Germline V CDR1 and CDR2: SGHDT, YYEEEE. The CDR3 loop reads CASSLEALRNEQYF. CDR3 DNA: TGTGCCAGCAGCTTGGAAGCGCTTCGGAACGAGCAGTACTTC.

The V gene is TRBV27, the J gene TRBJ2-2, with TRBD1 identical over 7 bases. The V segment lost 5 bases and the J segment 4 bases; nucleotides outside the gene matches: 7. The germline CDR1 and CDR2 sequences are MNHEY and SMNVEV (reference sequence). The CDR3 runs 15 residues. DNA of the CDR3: TGTGCCAGCAGTCAAGACAGGGTTGGCACCGGGGAGCTGTTTTTT. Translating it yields CASSQDRVGTGELFF.

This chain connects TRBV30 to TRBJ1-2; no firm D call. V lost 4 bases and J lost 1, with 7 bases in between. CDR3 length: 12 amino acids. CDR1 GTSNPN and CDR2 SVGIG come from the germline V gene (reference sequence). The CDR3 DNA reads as TGTGCCTGGATGGCGGATAACTATGGCTACACCTTC. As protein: CAWMADNYGYTF.

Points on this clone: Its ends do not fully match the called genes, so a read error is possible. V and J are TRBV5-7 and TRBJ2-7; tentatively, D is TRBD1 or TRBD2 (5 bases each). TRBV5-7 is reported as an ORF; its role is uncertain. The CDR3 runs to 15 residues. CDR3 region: CASRPHPPGPRFRFF. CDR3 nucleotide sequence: TGTGCCAGCAGACCCCACCCACCGGGGCCTAGATTCCGCTTTTTC.

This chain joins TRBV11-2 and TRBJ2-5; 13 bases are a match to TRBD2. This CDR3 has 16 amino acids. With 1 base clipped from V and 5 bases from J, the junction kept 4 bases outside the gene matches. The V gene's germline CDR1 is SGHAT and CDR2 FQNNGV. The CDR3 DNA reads TGTGCCAGCAGCTTAGGGGGACTAGCGGGAAAGGAGACCCAGTACTTC. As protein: CASSLGGLAGKETQYF.